The next 15 T cell receptor beta chains were all read from a single sample in a study of CD8+CD57+ T cells in acquired aplastic anemia. TCR beta VDJ and CDR3 were profiled, and genomic DNA was the template. MiXCR, run by TCRdb on the reads, gives a single entry per CDR3 protein. Among about 220,000 distinct CDR3 sequences listed, 34% were seen once. Sequenced: sorted CD4+, CD8+, or CD8+CD57+ T cells (not recorded which) from PBMCs. Every receptor here comes from a human donor in good health, serving as a control.

As regards this clonotype: A clone one base away is much larger, so this may be a read error. The CDR3 does not close with the conserved phenylalanine or tryptophan, likely indicating a read error. The J gene is TRBJ2-7, the V gene TRBV14; D uncertain. The CDR3 is made up of 12 amino acids. Germline V CDR1 and CDR2: SGHDN, FVKESK. V was pared by 3 bases and J by 4 bases, with 7 bases between. The CDR3 loop reads CASSHGLYEQYL. The DNA for the CDR3 is TGTGCCAGCAGCCATGGTCTATACGAGCAGTACCTC.

This clonotype was detected a few times. The rearrangement uses TRBV6-1 and TRBJ1-3; D is unclear. V lost 6 bases and J lost 13, with 16 bases in between. The CDR3 runs to 12 residues. The germline gives CDR1 MNHNS, CDR2 SASEGT. CDR3 loop: CASSPHAGRIYF. The DNA of the CDR3 is TGTGCCAGCAGCCCTCATGCCGGGAGAATATATTTT.

This clonotype occurred many times. The chain combines TRBV7-9 with TRBJ2-2; D not resolved. V lost 7 bases and J 5 bases, leaving 8 bases between the germline ends. The CDR3 spans 12 residues. CDR1 and CDR2 (germline): SEHNR, FQNEAQ (reference sequence). CDR3 coding DNA: TGTGCCAGCAATTGGATGACCGGGGAGCTGTTTTTT. Translation gives CASNWMTGELFF. Filled out from reference TRBV7-9 and TRBJ2-2, the complete variable domain reads DTGVSQNPRHKITKRGQNVTFRCDPISEHNRLYWYRQTLGQGPEFLTYFQNEAQLEKSRLLSDRFSAERPKGSFSTLEIQRTEQGDSAMYLCASNWMTGELFFGEGSRLTVL.

In the case of this clonotype: A junction boundary mismatches the germline segment, possibly from a read error. The CDR3 loop is CASSTQGRTGELLF. The CDR3 nucleotides are TGTGCCAGCAGCACACAGGGCCGCACCGGGGAGCTGCTTTTT. The chain is built from TRBV2 and TRBJ2-2, with a possible D match to TRBD1 (6 bases). The germline gives CDR1 SNHLY, CDR2 FYNNEI. The CDR3 sequence is 14 residues long.

About this clonotype itself: The CDR3 ends on some other residue instead of the conserved phenylalanine or tryptophan, so this is likely a read error. J is TRBJ1-1 and V is TRBV20-1; TRBD1 is a possible D gene (5 bases). In germline, CDR1 is DFQATT, CDR2 SNEGSKA (reference sequence). Deletions cut 0 bases from V and 7 bases from J, with 6 bases between. The length of the CDR3 is 11 residues. The CDR3 nucleotides are TGCAGTGCTAGAGAAGACAGTGAAGCTTTCCTT. Its translation: CSAREDSEAFL.

The rearrangement joins TRBV6-5 to TRBJ2-7; D is undetermined. Trimming stripped 6 bases from V and 3 bases from J, with 18 bases between. Germline assignment: CDR1 MNHEY and CDR2 SVGAGI. This CDR3 is built from 15 residues. CDR3 region: CASRLEDGHNYEQYF. The CDR3 nucleotides read TGTGCCAGCAGACTCGAGGACGGGCATAACTACGAGCAGTACTTC.

This clonotype has only a few counts. CDR3: CASGRTSGNEQFF. CDR3 in DNA: TGTGCCAGCGGCCGGACTAGCGGGAATGAGCAGTTCTTC. The V call is TRBV6-1, the J call TRBJ2-1, with TRBD2 identical over 11 bases. With 8 bases clipped from V and 7 bases from J, the junction kept 4 bases outside the gene matches. The CDR3 loop spans 13 amino acids. CDR1 is MNHNS, CDR2 SASEGT, per germline.

This clonotype was counted at least ten times. The chain has TRBV7-9 and TRBJ2-7, with 7 positions matching TRBD2. This CDR3 region has 15 residues. The germline CDR1 and CDR2 sequences are SEHNR and FQNEAQ (reference sequence). J lost 2 bases, V lost 1 base, and 5 bases had no gene match. CDR3: CASSLVALAAYEQYF. The CDR3, as DNA: TGTGCCAGCAGCTTAGTAGCGCTAGCGGCCTACGAGCAGTACTTC.

The chain is built from TRBV11-2 and TRBJ1-1; no clear D. The CDR3 sequence is 16 residues long. Per the germline V gene, CDR1 is SGHAT and CDR2 is FQNNGV. V shed 5 bases and J shed 4 bases, with 20 bases lying between them. In nucleotides, the CDR3 is TGTGCCAGCAGCCCAAGGACCCCAGCTGCTGCCACTGAAGCTTTCTTT. It is translated as CASSPRTPAAATEAFF.

The V gene is TRBV12-3 or TRBV12-4, the J gene TRBJ1-4; TRBD1 agrees at 7 bases. The ends lost 6 bases at V and 5 bases at J; junction bases unmatched: 6. The CDR3 extends over 14 amino acids. The DNA of the CDR3 is TGTGCCAGCAGCGTAGGACAGGCGAATGAAAAACTGTTTTTT. Translation: CASSVGQANEKLFF.

The chain employs TRBV2 and TRBJ2-1; unclear D gene. This CDR3 region has 14 residues. Germline CDR1 SNHLY, CDR2 FYNNEI. V was clipped by 3 bases and J by 6 bases, with 12 bases between them. CDR3 sequence reads: CASSDSWAPNEQFF. Written as DNA, the CDR3 is TGTGCCAGCAGTGACTCGTGGGCTCCCAATGAGCAGTTCTTC.

This clonotype was observed many times. Germline and junction disagree at one end, which may indicate a read error. The rearrangement joins TRBV6-1 to TRBJ1-6, with TRBD1 matching over 7 bases. CDR3 size: 14 residues. Germline lookup yields CDR1 MNHNS and CDR2 SASEGT. CDR3 sequence reads: CARPSGQVNPPLHF. CDR3 nucleotides: TGTGCCAGACCTTCAGGACAGGTTAATCCACCCCTCCACTTT.

This clonotype was seen a handful of times. The CDR3 reads CSARDRQGVQSGELFF. CDR3 nucleotide sequence: TGCAGTGCTAGAGACCGACAGGGGGTTCAATCCGGGGAGCTGTTTTTT. The V gene is TRBV20-1, the J gene TRBJ2-2, with 9 bases lining up with TRBD1. In germline, CDR1 is DFQATT, CDR2 SNEGSKA (reference sequence). The trim removed 0 bases at V and 6 bases at J, leaving 8 bases unmatched. The CDR3 has 16 amino acids.

Many counts were recorded for this clonotype. This rearrangement joins TRBV5-1 to TRBJ2-1, with D tentatively TRBD1 (6 bases). Germline lookup yields CDR1 SGHRS and CDR2 YFSETQ. The CDR3 sequence is 13 residues long. V was clipped by 4 bases and J by 4 bases, with 9 bases between them. The CDR3 sequence: CASSAGQYNEQFF. DNA of the CDR3: TGCGCCAGCAGCGCAGGACAGTACAATGAGCAGTTCTTC.

Notes on this clonotype: One junction end does not reproduce the germline sequence, and a read error may be involved. The rearrangement links TRBV28 to TRBJ2-7; possibly TRBD1 for D (6 bases). The CDR3 runs 14 residues. The germline CDR1 and CDR2 sequences are MDHEN and SYDVKM. Here the CDR3 DNA reads TGTGCCAGCAGTTTATCGGGACGTAAGGGGGAACAGCACTTC. It is translated as CASSLSGRKGEQHF. The full variable domain, in which reference TRBV28 and TRBJ2-7 provide the parts outside the CDR3, is DVKVTQSSRYLVKRTGEKVFLECVQDMDHENMFWYRQDPGLGLRLIYFSYDVKMKEKGDIPEGYSVSREKKERFSLILESASTNQTSMYLCASSLSGRKGEQHFGPGTRLTVT.